These T cell receptor beta chains were read from a single sample in a study of cytomegalovirus exposure and HLA in healthy donors. Data came from immunoSEQ multiplex PCR; TCRdb stores just in-frame clones and leaves some out. The table has under 200,000 clones, around 79% seen once. The sequenced sample was PBMCs. Receptor source: a middle-aged woman in good health and CMV-seronegative. The CDR3 runs from the conserved cysteine through the conserved F or W. The order of the fields is clone size, V gene, J gene, D gene, CDR3 protein, CDR3 DNA. A D gene is named only where the DNA matches it firmly. The size entry is marked missing in some rows and otherwise reads once, few, many or a size class.

clone size: NA
V gene: TRBV6-5
J gene: TRBJ1-2
D gene: NA
CDR3 protein: CASSEGWALAYTF
CDR3 DNA: TGTGCCAGCAGTGAAGGATGGGCCCTGGCCTACACCTTC

clone size: once
V gene: TRBV19
J gene: TRBJ1-2
D gene: TRBD1
CDR3 protein: CASSTQGQGSYGYTF
CDR3 DNA: TGTGCCAGTAGTACCCAAGGACAGGGGAGCTATGGCTACACCTTC

clone size: few
V gene: TRBV2
J gene: TRBJ2-6
D gene: TRBD1
CDR3 protein: CARGEGAAGANVLTF
CDR3 DNA: TGTGCCAGGGGTGAGGGGGCGGCTGGGGCCAACGTCCTGACTTTC

clone size: NA
V gene: TRBV9
J gene: TRBJ1-1
D gene: NA
CDR3 protein: CASSVGMGLRAEAFF
CDR3 DNA: TGTGCCAGCAGCGTAGGGATGGGACTAAGGGCTGAAGCTTTCTTT

clone size: NA
V gene: TRBV5-1
J gene: TRBJ2-1
D gene: NA
CDR3 protein: CASSDWQGPSYNEQFF
CDR3 DNA: TGCGCCAGCAGCGACTGGCAGGGGCCCTCCTACAATGAGCAGTTCTTC

clone size: few
V gene: TRBV2
J gene: TRBJ2-7
D gene: NA
CDR3 protein: CASTMRQAGYHEQYF
CDR3 DNA: TGTGCCAGCACCATGAGACAGGCTGGTTACCACGAGCAGTACTTC

clone size: NA
V gene: TRBV2
J gene: TRBJ1-6
D gene: NA
CDR3 protein: CASSEEENSPLHF
CDR3 DNA: TGTGCCAGCAGTGAGGAGGAAAATTCACCCCTCCACTTT

clone size: few
V gene: TRBV10-3
J gene: TRBJ1-2
D gene: NA
CDR3 protein: CANQRGFDYGYTF
CDR3 DNA: TGTGCCAACCAACGAGGTTTTGACTATGGCTACACCTTC

clone size: once
V gene: TRBV6-5
J gene: TRBJ1-5
D gene: TRBD1
CDR3 protein: CASRAGTAVNQPQHF
CDR3 DNA: TGTGCCAGCAGGGCGGGGACAGCCGTCAATCAGCCCCAGCATTTT

clone size: NA
V gene: TRBV7-8
J gene: TRBJ2-3
D gene: NA
CDR3 protein: CASSFQWVSQGGDTQYF
CDR3 DNA: TGTGCCAGCAGCTTTCAGTGGGTGTCTCAGGGCGGCGATACGCAGTATTTT

clone size: NA
V gene: TRBV27
J gene: TRBJ1-6
D gene: TRBD1
CDR3 protein: CASSLNWDSNSPLHF
CDR3 DNA: TGTGCCAGCAGTTTAAACTGGGACAGTAATTCACCCCTCCACTTT

clone size: few
V gene: TRBV6-5
J gene: TRBJ1-1
D gene: NA
CDR3 protein: CASRFQGTEAFF
CDR3 DNA: TGTGCCAGCAGATTCCAGGGGACTGAAGCTTTCTTT

clone size: NA
V gene: TRBV4-1
J gene: TRBJ2-1
D gene: NA
CDR3 protein: CASSQERLRRAWNEQFF
CDR3 DNA: TGCGCCAGCAGCCAAGAAAGGCTCCGCAGGGCTTGGAATGAGCAGTTCTTC

clone size: NA
V gene: TRBV5-4
J gene: TRBJ1-2
D gene: TRBD1
CDR3 protein: CASSQGQSHGYTF
CDR3 DNA: TGTGCCAGCAGCCAGGGACAGAGCCATGGCTACACCTTC

clone size: NA
V gene: TRBV6-1
J gene: TRBJ2-2
D gene: TRBD1
CDR3 protein: CASSDWGQGSGELFF
CDR3 DNA: TGTGCCAGCAGTGATTGGGGACAGGGGTCCGGGGAGCTGTTTTTT

clone size: NA
V gene: TRBV5-4
J gene: TRBJ1-6
D gene: NA
CDR3 protein: CASSLGLQGSNSPLHF
CDR3 DNA: TGTGCCAGCAGCTTGGGGTTGCAGGGGTCTAATTCACCCCTCCACTTT

clone size: NA
V gene: TRBV5-5
J gene: TRBJ2-3
D gene: NA
CDR3 protein: CASSPWTGTDTQYF
CDR3 DNA: TGTGCCAGCAGCCCCTGGACTGGCACAGATACGCAGTATTTT

clone size: few
V gene: TRBV5-4
J gene: TRBJ2-7
D gene: TRBD2
CDR3 protein: CASSLKTSGADEQYF
CDR3 DNA: TGTGCCAGCAGCTTGAAGACTAGCGGGGCTGACGAGCAGTACTTC

clone size: NA
V gene: TRBV5-6
J gene: TRBJ1-4
D gene: NA
CDR3 protein: CASSLAGELFF
CDR3 DNA: TGTGCCAGCAGCTTGGCCGGGGAACTGTTTTTT

clone size: NA
V gene: TRBV5-1
J gene: TRBJ2-2
D gene: TRBD1
CDR3 protein: CASSGTGGNTGELFF
CDR3 DNA: TGCGCCAGCAGCGGAACAGGGGGGAACACCGGGGAGCTGTTTTTT

clone size: NA
V gene: TRBV7-8
J gene: TRBJ2-4
D gene: NA
CDR3 protein: CASSSTVLAKNIQYF
CDR3 DNA: TGTGCCAGCAGCTCGACAGTACTAGCCAAAAACATTCAGTACTTC

clone size: NA
V gene: TRBV15
J gene: TRBJ2-6
D gene: NA
CDR3 protein: CATSRPSNSGANVLTF
CDR3 DNA: TGTGCCACCAGCAGGCCCAGTAACTCTGGGGCCAACGTCCTGACTTTC

clone size: NA
V gene: TRBV15
J gene: TRBJ2-7
D gene: NA
CDR3 protein: CATSRDLAGRNEQYF
CDR3 DNA: TGTGCCACCAGCAGAGATCTGGCAGGGAGGAACGAGCAGTACTTC

clone size: NA
V gene: TRBV19
J gene: TRBJ2-7
D gene: NA
CDR3 protein: CASTSSSYEQYF
CDR3 DNA: TGTGCCAGTACGAGTTCGTCCTACGAGCAGTACTTC

clone size: NA
V gene: TRBV4-1
J gene: TRBJ2-4
D gene: NA
CDR3 protein: CASSPLAKNIQYF
CDR3 DNA: TGCGCCAGCAGCCCATTAGCCAAAAACATTCAGTACTTC

clone size: NA
V gene: TRBV5-1
J gene: TRBJ1-4
D gene: NA
CDR3 protein: CASSLAWGGLDEKLFF
CDR3 DNA: TGCGCCAGCAGCTTGGCCTGGGGGGGCCTGGATGAAAAACTGTTTTTT

clone size: NA
V gene: TRBV7-9
J gene: TRBJ1-1
D gene: NA
CDR3 protein: CASSMGGARTEAFF
CDR3 DNA: TGTGCCAGCAGCATGGGGGGGGCTAGAACTGAAGCTTTCTTT

clone size: NA
V gene: TRBV27
J gene: TRBJ1-5
D gene: NA
CDR3 protein: CASSQGALRWNQPQHF
CDR3 DNA: TGTGCCAGCAGCCAAGGGGCCCTGCGTTGGAATCAGCCCCAGCATTTT

clone size: NA
V gene: TRBV19
J gene: TRBJ2-5
D gene: TRBD2
CDR3 protein: CASTPSGAQNQETQYF
CDR3 DNA: TGTGCCAGTACCCCTAGCGGGGCCCAGAACCAAGAGACCCAGTACTTC

clone size: NA
V gene: TRBV12-2
J gene: TRBJ1-2
D gene: NA
CDR3 protein: CASRSNRDNYGYTF
CDR3 DNA: TGTGCAAGTCGCTCCAACAGGGATAACTATGGCTACACCTTC

clone size: once
V gene: TRBV9
J gene: TRBJ2-3
D gene: TRBD2
CDR3 protein: CASSPVAGGRSDTQYF
CDR3 DNA: TGTGCCAGCAGCCCTGTAGCGGGGGGGCGATCAGATACGCAGTATTTT

clone size: NA
V gene: TRBV25-1
J gene: TRBJ2-1
D gene: TRBD1
CDR3 protein: CASTAPGTGGNEQFF
CDR3 DNA: TGTGCCAGCACCGCGCCCGGGACAGGGGGCAATGAGCAGTTCTTC

clone size: NA
V gene: TRBV7-8
J gene: TRBJ2-7
D gene: TRBD1
CDR3 protein: CASSPGDRASYEQYF
CDR3 DNA: TGTGCCAGCAGCCCGGGGGACAGGGCGTCCTACGAGCAGTACTTC

clone size: NA
V gene: TRBV5-6
J gene: TRBJ2-5
D gene: TRBD1
CDR3 protein: CASSLGGQGQETQYF
CDR3 DNA: TGTGCCAGCAGCTTAGGGGGACAGGGCCAAGAGACCCAGTACTTC

clone size: few
V gene: TRBV27
J gene: TRBJ1-5
D gene: TRBD1
CDR3 protein: CASSIQGGWQPQHF
CDR3 DNA: TGTGCCAGCAGTATACAGGGGGGCTGGCAGCCCCAGCATTTT

clone size: NA
V gene: TRBV27
J gene: TRBJ1-4
D gene: NA
CDR3 protein: CASSLYARGWEKLFF
CDR3 DNA: TGTGCCAGCAGTTTATATGCCAGGGGATGGGAAAAACTGTTTTTT

clone size: few
V gene: TRBV6-5
J gene: TRBJ1-6
D gene: NA
CDR3 protein: CASSYVGLTSPLHF
CDR3 DNA: TGTGCCAGCAGTTACGTTGGGCTGACTTCACCCCTCCACTTT

clone size: few
V gene: TRBV7-2
J gene: TRBJ2-3
D gene: TRBD2
CDR3 protein: CASSPLAATDTQYF
CDR3 DNA: TGTGCCAGCAGCCCACTAGCGGCCACAGATACGCAGTATTTT

clone size: NA
V gene: TRBV7-2
J gene: TRBJ1-5
D gene: NA
CDR3 protein: CASSLRAGAGNQPQHF
CDR3 DNA: TGTGCCAGCAGCCTAAGGGCAGGGGCGGGCAATCAGCCCCAGCATTTT

clone size: NA
V gene: TRBV27
J gene: TRBJ2-7
D gene: TRBD1
CDR3 protein: CASSFDRGGEQYF
CDR3 DNA: TGTGCCAGCAGTTTTGACAGGGGCGGCGAGCAGTACTTC

clone size: NA
V gene: TRBV6-4
J gene: TRBJ1-2
D gene: NA
CDR3 protein: CASSDSRLTYGTHDGYTF
CDR3 DNA: TGTGCCAGCAGTGACTCTAGGTTAACGTACGGGACTCATGATGGCTACACCTTC

clone size: few
V gene: TRBV6-5
J gene: TRBJ2-3
D gene: TRBD2
CDR3 protein: CASSSRLAGADTQYF
CDR3 DNA: TGTGCCAGCAGTTCGCGACTAGCGGGGGCAGATACGCAGTATTTT

clone size: NA
V gene: TRBV2
J gene: TRBJ2-2
D gene: NA
CDR3 protein: CASTQTNTGELFF
CDR3 DNA: TGTGCCAGCACCCAGACGAACACCGGGGAGCTGTTTTTT

clone size: NA
V gene: TRBV15
J gene: TRBJ1-2
D gene: NA
CDR3 protein: CATSRDPGSYGYTF
CDR3 DNA: TGTGCCACCAGCAGAGATCCAGGGTCCTATGGCTACACCTTC

clone size: NA
V gene: TRBV6-4
J gene: TRBJ2-3
D gene: TRBD2
CDR3 protein: CASGSGASTDTQYF
CDR3 DNA: TGTGCCAGCGGAAGCGGGGCAAGCACAGATACGCAGTATTTT

clone size: NA
V gene: TRBV6-6
J gene: TRBJ2-3
D gene: NA
CDR3 protein: CASSQYVARDTQYF
CDR3 DNA: TGTGCCAGCAGCCAATACGTCGCCCGGGATACGCAGTATTTT

clone size: NA
V gene: TRBV9
J gene: TRBJ1-1
D gene: TRBD1
CDR3 protein: CASSSGQEGFTEAFF
CDR3 DNA: TGTGCCAGCAGCTCGGGACAGGAGGGATTTACTGAAGCTTTCTTT

clone size: NA
V gene: TRBV6-1
J gene: TRBJ2-7
D gene: NA
CDR3 protein: CASSGPRGDEQYF
CDR3 DNA: TGTGCCAGCAGTGGGCCTCGGGGAGACGAGCAGTACTTC

clone size: NA
V gene: TRBV6-5
J gene: TRBJ1-6
D gene: NA
CDR3 protein: CASSGGVPYNSPLHF
CDR3 DNA: TGTGCCAGCAGTGGGGGGGTCCCCTATAATTCACCCCTCCACTTT